Listed below are T cell receptor beta chains from one sample, sequenced in a study of cytomegalovirus exposure and HLA in healthy donors. Assay: immunoSEQ multiplex PCR; the TCRdb copy retains only in-frame clones and omits some. The top ten clones hold roughly an eighth of a sample with 150,000 or so clones, 70% to 80% of them seen once. Sequenced sample: PBMCs. All receptors come from a man aged 40-55 years in good health and CMV-seropositive. CDR3s include the opening cysteine and the closing phenylalanine or tryptophan. Each record gives: clone size, D gene, V gene, J gene, CDR3 protein, CDR3 DNA. D genes are given only for firm matches. For some rows the clone size is stated as once, few or many, or as a class when expanded; others skip it.

.	TRBD2	TRBV7-2	TRBJ2-1	CASSPDSGSYNEQFF	TGTGCCAGCAGCCCTGATAGCGGGAGCTACAATGAGCAGTTCTTC
few	.	TRBV2	TRBJ1-2	CASSDSQNYGYTF	TGTGCCAGCTCGGACAGCCAGAACTATGGCTACACCTTC
.	TRBD2	TRBV11-1	TRBJ2-7	CASSLGGLAGNYEQYF	TGTGCCAGCAGCTTAGGGGGTCTAGCGGGAAACTACGAGCAGTACTTC
.	TRBD2	TRBV10-3	TRBJ2-2	CAISEFYRVLAGGPSGTGELFF	TGTGCCATCAGTGAGTTCTACCGCGTACTAGCGGGAGGGCCGTCGGGGACCGGGGAGCTGTTTTTT
.	TRBD2	TRBV4-1	TRBJ2-5	CASSHGIGGETQYF	TGCGCCAGCAGCCACGGGATCGGGGGGGAGACCCAGTACTTC
.	TRBD2	TRBV19	TRBJ2-3	CASSISTGGTVDTQYF	TGTGCCAGTAGTATATCAACGGGAGGGACCGTAGATACGCAGTATTTT
once	.	TRBV9	TRBJ2-1	CASSAQNEQFF	TGTGCCAGCAGCGCCCAAAATGAGCAGTTCTTC
.	TRBD1	TRBV19	TRBJ1-5	CASTDRGLSQPQHF	TGTGCCAGTACTGACAGGGGGCTGAGTCAGCCCCAGCATTTT
.	.	TRBV4-3	TRBJ2-4	CASSQGTDRGAKNIQYF	TGCGCCAGCAGCCAAGGGACAGATAGGGGGGCCAAAAACATTCAGTACTTC
.	.	TRBV2	TRBJ2-7	CASSERTSSRYEQYF	TGTGCCAGCAGTGAGAGGACATCCTCAAGATACGAGCAGTACTTC
once	TRBD1	TRBV7-9	TRBJ1-3	CASSFNLGQGGSGNTIYF	TGTGCCAGCAGCTTCAACCTGGGACAGGGGGGCTCTGGAAACACCATATATTTT
.	TRBD1	TRBV5-4	TRBJ2-1	CASSSRDRGYNEQFF	TGTGCCAGCAGCTCCCGGGACAGGGGATACAATGAGCAGTTCTTC
.	.	TRBV6-1	TRBJ2-1	CASRESGYNEQFF	TGTGCCAGCAGAGAAAGCGGGTACAATGAGCAGTTCTTC
.	.	TRBV7-6	TRBJ1-2	CASSPGSNYGYTF	TGTGCCAGCAGCCCGGGGTCGAACTATGGCTACACCTTC
.	.	TRBV28	TRBJ2-6	CASKGGSGANVLTF	TGTGCCAGCAAGGGGGGGTCTGGGGCCAACGTCCTGACTTTC
.	TRBD1	TRBV13	TRBJ2-7	CASSLGPGTGGWEQYF	TGTGCCAGCAGCTTAGGACCCGGGACAGGGGGTTGGGAGCAGTACTTC
.	.	TRBV9	TRBJ2-1	CASSVAPATHNEQFF	TGTGCCAGCAGCGTAGCCCCCGCCACACACAATGAGCAGTTCTTC
.	.	TRBV7-9	TRBJ1-3	CASSLGSGLSGNTIYF	TGTGCCAGCAGCTTGGGGTCAGGGCTCTCTGGAAACACCATATATTTT
.	.	TRBV7-9	TRBJ2-7	CASSLYIGEAASSYEQYF	TGTGCCAGCAGCTTATATATTGGTGAGGCCGCTAGCTCCTACGAGCAGTACTTC
.	.	TRBV7-9	TRBJ2-7	CASSSSQYSYEQYF	TGTGCCAGCAGCTCCTCACAGTACTCCTACGAGCAGTACTTC
.	.	TRBV6-5	TRBJ2-5	CASSYSGPQETQYF	TGTGCCAGCAGTTACTCCGGTCCCCAAGAGACCCAGTACTTC
.	TRBD2	TRBV14	TRBJ2-5	CASSQVGRAGQETQYF	TGTGCCAGCAGCCAAGTGGGGCGAGCGGGGCAAGAGACCCAGTACTTC
.	.	TRBV5-4	TRBJ1-2	CASSLRETLDGYTF	TGTGCCAGCAGCTTGCGGGAAACTTTGGATGGCTACACCTTC
.	TRBD2	TRBV5-1	TRBJ2-3	CASSFTRVAGGLTDTQYF	TGCGCCAGCAGCTTCACAAGGGTGGCGGGAGGACTCACAGATACGCAGTATTTT
.	.	TRBV5-1	TRBJ2-2	CASSSDTNTGELFF	TGCGCCAGCAGCTCCGACACGAACACCGGGGAGCTGTTTTTT
.	TRBD2	TRBV27	TRBJ2-1	CASTLSGRGGEQFF	TGTGCCAGCACCCTTAGCGGGAGGGGCGGGGAGCAGTTCTTC
.	TRBD1	TRBV28	TRBJ1-3	CASSLGTGSGNTIYF	TGTGCCAGCAGTTTAGGGACAGGCTCTGGAAACACCATATATTTT
.	.	TRBV29-1	TRBJ1-2	CSASVQGAYGYTF	TGCAGCGCATCTGTACAGGGTGCGTATGGCTACACCTTC
.	TRBD2	TRBV7-2	TRBJ2-1	CASSLVRTRAYNEQFF	TGTGCCAGCAGCTTGGTTAGGACTAGGGCCTACAATGAGCAGTTCTTC
once	.	TRBV12-5	TRBJ1-1	CASGSGVPMNTEAFF	TGTGCTAGTGGTTCGGGGGTCCCGATGAACACTGAAGCTTTCTTT
.	.	TRBV10-1	TRBJ2-7	CASSEGGLSYEQYF	TGCGCCAGCAGTGAGGGGGGCCTCTCCTACGAGCAGTACTTC
.	.	TRBV19	TRBJ1-4	CASSEGDKANEKLFF	TGTGCCAGTAGTGAAGGGGATAAAGCTAATGAAAAACTGTTTTTT
.	.	TRBV5-4	TRBJ2-5	CASSWNSQETQYF	TGTGCCAGCAGCTGGAACAGCCAAGAGACCCAGTACTTC
.	TRBD1	TRBV7-9	TRBJ2-7	CASSLGQGRPNYEQYF	TGTGCCAGCAGCCTAGGACAGGGGCGGCCGAACTACGAGCAGTACTTC
.	.	TRBV9	TRBJ1-4	CASSVDSGNEKLFF	TGTGCCAGCAGCGTAGACTCGGGGAATGAAAAACTGTTTTTT
.	.	TRBV9	TRBJ2-1	CASSKTSNEQFF	TGTGCCAGCAGCAAGACTAGCAATGAGCAGTTCTTC
few	TRBD2	TRBV29-1	TRBJ2-1	CSVGRLSEWAGGKNEQFF	TGCAGCGTTGGAAGGTTATCCGAATGGGCGGGAGGGAAGAATGAGCAGTTCTTC
.	TRBD1	TRBV18	TRBJ2-3	CASSPRTGGTTDTQYF	TGTGCCAGCTCACCTCGGACAGGGGGAACCACAGATACGCAGTATTTT
medium-sized	.	TRBV30	TRBJ1-1	CAWSQFNTEAFF	TGTGCCTGGAGTCAGTTCAACACTGAAGCTTTCTTT
.	.	TRBV5-6	TRBJ2-3	CASSLTGQQSTDTQYF	TGTGCCAGCAGCTTGACTGGACAGCAGAGCACAGATACGCAGTATTTT
.	.	TRBV4-2	TRBJ2-7	CASSQGTFGLGTSSYEQYF	TGTGCCAGCAGCCAAGGGACCTTCGGCCTCGGGACTTCTTCTTACGAGCAGTACTTC
few	TRBD1	TRBV18	TRBJ1-2	CASSPDRGWGYTF	TGTGCCAGCTCACCCGACAGGGGCTGGGGCTACACCTTC